These 26 T cell receptor beta chains were sequenced from one sample in a study of vaccination effects on CD4 cells after COVID-19. These receptors have no known antigen. Pools of viral peptides were used by the ViraFEST assay to expand antigen-specific CD4+ T cells ahead of sequencing. At the end of 10 days of culture, CD4+ T cells were isolated. TCRdb's copy holds only in-frame clones and misses some; the assay was immunoSEQ multiplex PCR. The data show about 54,000 clones, around 86% seen once. Sequences were derived from CD4+ T cells from PBMCs cultured with HCoV-229E spike peptides, sampled before COVID-19 vaccination. The receptors were sampled from a human donor who received a COVID-19 vaccine.

The V call is TRBV12-5, the J call TRBJ2-3, with D unclear. The CDR3 totals 14 residues. Per germline, CDR1 LGHNT and CDR2 FRNRAP. V lost 0 bases to trimming and J lost 2 bases, with 6 bases between them. DNA of the CDR3: TGTGCTAGTGGTTTGGTTGGGCCCACAGATACGCAGTATTTT. It encodes CASGLVGPTDTQYF.

The J gene is TRBJ2-7, the V gene TRBV21-1. TRBV21-1 is an annotated pseudogene. The CDR3 totals 11 residues. CDR3 loop: CASSKVDEQYV. CDR3 coding DNA: TGTGCCAGCAGCAAAGTGGACGAGCAGTACGTC.

V is TRBV18 and J is TRBJ1-6; D possibly corresponds to TRBD1 (5 bases). CDR3 length: 12 amino acids. Germline V gene data show CDR1 as KGHSH and CDR2 as LQKENI. The V and J ends lost 8 bases and 9 bases respectively, with 11 bases between them. The CDR3 protein is CASTPGSSPLHF. The CDR3 DNA is TGTGCCAGCACCCCAGGGAGTTCACCCCTCCACTTT.

The chain recombines TRBV5-1 with TRBJ2-7; no firm D call. Germline-derived CDR1 and CDR2 are SGHRS and YFSETQ. V lost 5 bases to trimming and J lost 7 bases, with 13 bases between them. This CDR3 has 12 residues. The CDR3 coding sequence is TGCGCCAGCAGGGACCAGCTCGGGGAGCAGTACGTC. Protein sequence: CASRDQLGEQYV.

The chain couples TRBV14 to TRBJ1-1; D possibly corresponds to TRBD1 (6 bases). V gave up 0 bases and J gave up 0 bases, with 11 bases separating them. Germline CDR1 is SGHDN and CDR2 is FVKESK. The CDR3 runs to 16 residues. The CDR3 protein is CASSQDWGAMNTEAFF. In DNA form, the CDR3 reads TGTGCCAGCAGCCAAGATTGGGGGGCAATGAACACTGAAGCTTTCTTT. Filled out from reference TRBV14 and TRBJ1-1, the complete variable domain reads EAGVTQFPSHSVIEKGQTVTLRCDPISGHDNLYWYRRVMGKEIKFLLHFVKESKQDESGMPNNRFLAERTGGTYSTLKVQPAELEDSGVYFCASSQDWGAMNTEAFFGQGTRLTVV.

The CDR3 bases are TGCAGCGCCTCCAGGGTTTCCTACAATGAGCAGTTCTTC. Translated, it gives CSASRVSYNEQFF. This chain connects TRBV29-1 to TRBJ2-1; D perhaps matches TRBD1 (5 bases). V was pared by 7 bases and J by 1 base, with 11 bases between. The germline V gene encodes CDR1 SQVTM and CDR2 ANQGSEA. This CDR3 has 13 amino acids.

The chain uses TRBV5-6 and TRBJ2-7; D may be TRBD1 (6 bases). Trimming cost V 1 base and J 3 bases, with 17 bases left between them. The CDR3 sequence is 16 residues long. Germline loops: CDR1 SGHDT, CDR2 YYEEEE. CDR3 DNA sequence: TGTGCCAGCAGCTTGACGATGGGGGCCGAAGGCTACGAGCAGTACGTC. Amino acids: CASSLTMGAEGYEQYV.

This clone occurred a few times. The V gene is TRBV7-3, the J gene TRBJ1-6; TRBD1 is a possible D gene (5 bases). The CDR3 sequence is 15 residues long. Looked up from germline, CDR1 is SGHTA and CDR2 is FQGTGA. V lost 2 bases to trimming and J lost 5 bases, with 10 bases between them. The CDR3 sequence is CASSLGGGNNSPLHF. In DNA form, the CDR3 reads TGTGCCAGCAGCTTAGGGGGGGGAAATAATTCACCCCTCCACTTT.

The chain carries TRBV6-1 and TRBJ1-5; D is undetermined. Trimming took 6 bases from V and 0 from J, leaving 9 bases between them. The CDR3 is 14 residues long. Germline V gives CDR1 MNHNS, CDR2 SASEGT. This CDR3 reads CASRETYSNQPQHF. CDR3 DNA: TGTGCCAGCAGAGAGACATATAGCAATCAGCCCCAGCATTTT.

The chain has TRBV10-3 and TRBJ2-3; 11 nucleotides agree with TRBD2. CDR1 is ENHRY and CDR2 is SYGVKD in the germline V gene. CDR3 length: 16 residues. The V gene end was trimmed by 3 bases and the J gene end by 4 bases; junction bases not matched to a gene: 6. The CDR3 sequence: CAISDIAGGRSDTQYF. CDR3 sequence (DNA): TGTGCCATCAGTGACATAGCGGGGGGGCGTTCAGATACGCAGTATTTT.

CDR3 region: CASSYGQAADTQYF. The CDR3 coding sequence is TGTGCCAGCAGTTACGGGCAGGCCGCAGATACGCAGTATTTT. V gene TRBV6-6 combines with J gene TRBJ2-3; D unclear. In germline, CDR1 is MNHNY, CDR2 SVGAGI (reference sequence). CDR3 length equals 14 residues. Deletions cut 2 bases from V and 4 bases from J, with 10 bases between.

V is TRBV3-1 (or the pseudogene TRBV3-2) and J is TRBJ1-3; D not certain. Germline values: CDR1 LGHDT, CDR2 YNNKEL (reference sequence). V was shortened by 0 bases and J by 0 bases, with 12 bases between the two germline ends. This CDR3 has 17 amino acids. CDR3: CASSQDEDLYSGNTIYF. In DNA, the CDR3 is TGTGCCAGCAGCCAAGATGAGGACCTCTACTCTGGAAACACCATATATTTT.

V usage is TRBV2 and J usage is TRBJ1-3; a weak D match, TRBD1 (5 bases). Per germline, CDR1 SNHLY and CDR2 FYNNEI. V lost 4 bases and J 3 bases, leaving 19 bases between the germline ends. The CDR3 covers 17 residues. CDR3 coding DNA: TGTGCCAGCAGTGGTACCCTCGGGACGGTGGGTGGAAACACCATATATTTT. This codes for CASSGTLGTVGGNTIYF.

The V call is TRBV11-2, the J call TRBJ1-3, with D hard to call. The CDR3 consists of 14 residues. The germline CDR1 and CDR2 sequences are SGHAT and FQNNGV. The V end was cut by 1 base, the J end by 1 base, with 5 bases between. Here the CDR3 DNA reads TGTGCCAGCAGCTTAGGAGGTTCTGGAAACACCATATATTTT. Its protein product is CASSLGGSGNTIYF.

CDR3 sequence: CASSDSHQSSYNEQFF. CDR3 coding DNA: TGTGCCAGCAGTGACAGTCACCAGAGCTCCTACAATGAGCAGTTCTTC. This sequence joins TRBV2 and TRBJ2-1; D gene unclear. Trimming took 3 bases from V and 0 from J, leaving 12 bases between them. This CDR3 contains 16 residues. CDR1 is SNHLY and CDR2 is FYNNEI in the germline V gene. The full variable domain, with the rest looked up from reference TRBV2 and TRBJ2-1, is EPEVTQTPSHQVTQMGQEVILRCVPISNHLYFYWYRQILGQKVEFLVSFYNNEISEKSEIFDDQFSVERPDGSNFTLKIRSTKLEDSAMYFCASSDSHQSSYNEQFFGPGTRLTVL.

This clone has just a few counts. The chain couples TRBV6-1 to TRBJ2-7, with D unresolved. The CDR3 loop spans 12 amino acids. V lost 2 bases and J 3 bases, leaving 5 bases between the germline ends. Germline V gene data show CDR1 as MNHNS and CDR2 as SASEGT. CDR3 in amino acids: CASSEQDYEQYV. The CDR3 region has the DNA TGTGCCAGCAGTGAACAAGACTACGAGCAGTACGTC.

This clone was seen a single time. The CDR3 DNA reads TGTGCCAGCAGTTGGGGTTTGGACAGGGTTAAGAAGGGGCAGCCCCAGCATTTT. Residues: CASSWGLDRVKKGQPQHF. V is TRBV6-2 or TRBV6-3 and J is TRBJ1-5; 8 bases fit TRBD1. In germline, CDR1 is MNHEY, CDR2 SVGEGT. The V and J ends lost 4 bases and 7 bases, in that order; junction bases with no gene match: 18. The CDR3 consists of 18 residues.

The chain links TRBV12-3 or TRBV12-4 to TRBJ1-5, with a weak D call TRBD1 (5 bases). The CDR3 runs to 13 residues. V lost 3 bases, J lost 6 bases, and 9 bases lay in between. In DNA, the CDR3 is TGTGCCAGCAGTTTCGCCAGGGTTCAGCCCCAGCATTTT. Protein product: CASSFARVQPQHF.

The chain joins TRBV7-9 to TRBJ1-4, with 10 positions matching TRBD1. CDR3 size: 15 residues. V gave up 3 bases and J gave up 6 bases; unmatched junction bases: 4. The V gene's germline CDR1 is SEHNR and CDR2 FQNEAQ (reference sequence). The CDR3 protein is CASSLGGTGDEKLFF. CDR3 in DNA: TGTGCCAGCAGCTTGGGGGGGACAGGGGATGAAAAACTGTTTTTT.

About this clone itself: Germline is not matched at one junction end, which may reflect a read error. The chain combines TRBV29-1 with TRBJ1-2; maybe TRBD1 (6 bases). The length of the CDR3 is 12 residues. From germline, CDR1 is SQVTM and CDR2 ANQGSEA. The CDR3 here is CRVGGGNYGYTF. DNA for the CDR3: TGCAGAGTTGGAGGGGGGAACTATGGCTACACCTTC.

There are a few counts of this clone. This chain uses TRBV6-1 with TRBJ2-2, with 7 nucleotides matching TRBD1. The CDR3 contains 18 residues. V shed 3 bases, J shed 3 bases, and the junction held 13 bases outside the gene matches. CDR1 is MNHNS and CDR2 is SASEGT in the germline V gene. The CDR3 DNA sequence: TGTGCCAGCAGTGACCCCGGACCAAACAGGGGATACACCGGGGAGCTGTTTTTT. Its protein is CASSDPGPNRGYTGELFF.

This clone was detected only a few times. The J gene is TRBJ2-3, the V gene TRBV5-1; D uncertain. This CDR3 has 19 residues. V lost 3 bases and J 0 bases, leaving 23 bases between the germline ends. Germline V gene lookup returns CDR1 SGHRS and CDR2 YFSETQ. The CDR3 DNA follows: TGCGCCAGCAGCTCTCCCCTCTTTGACATCTCCCCTAGCACAGATACGCAGTATTTT. As protein: CASSSPLFDISPSTDTQYF.

This sequence joins TRBV19 and TRBJ1-4; D is ambiguous. The CDR3 is 14 residues long. Looked up from germline, CDR1 is LNHDA and CDR2 is SQIVND (reference sequence). The V and J ends lost 4 bases and 5 bases respectively, with 11 bases between them. The CDR3: CASSNSGYNEKLFF. The CDR3 nucleotides read TGTGCCAGTAGTAACAGCGGATACAATGAAAAACTGTTTTTT.

There are a few counts of this clone. The chain uses TRBV6-6 and TRBJ2-2, with 11 bases lining up with TRBD1. There are 15 residues in the CDR3. The V segment lost 8 bases and the J segment 7 bases; nucleotides outside the gene matches: 9. Germline values: CDR1 MNHNY, CDR2 SVGAGI (reference sequence). CDR3 DNA: TGTGCCAGCGAACGGGGACAGGGGGGTGGCGGGGAGCTGTTTTTT. It codes for CASERGQGGGGELFF.

The rearrangement links TRBV5-4 to TRBJ2-1; possibly TRBD2 for D (5 bases). The V gene's germline CDR1 is SGHNT and CDR2 YYREEE (reference sequence). V was shortened by 3 bases and J by 7 bases, with 8 bases between the two germline ends. This CDR3 comprises 12 residues. CDR3 region: CASSYGDNEQFF. CDR3 DNA sequence: TGTGCCAGCAGCTACGGGGATAATGAGCAGTTCTTC.

The CDR3 here is CASSRREGWETQYF. CDR3 nucleotide sequence: TGTGCCAGCAGCCGGAGGGAGGGCTGGGAGACCCAGTACTTC. The rearrangement joins TRBV3-1 (or the pseudogene TRBV3-2) to TRBJ2-5; 7 bases are shared with TRBD2. The V and J ends lost 4 bases and 5 bases, in that order; junction bases with no gene match: 7. This CDR3 region has 14 residues. CDR1 is LGHDT and CDR2 is YNNKEL in the germline V gene (reference sequence).